This TCR beta chain was sequenced during a study of shared clonotypes between healthy human individuals. As for the study in general: The donor pool was made up of two women and three men aged 18 to 49. Study findings and constraints: An effect of sequencing depth on clonotype sharing among donors was expected. The study sampled only blood, and tissue repertoires likely differ.

Only CD45RO-negative cells positively selected for CCR7 counted as naive CD8 cells, so terminally differentiated effector memory CD45RA+ cells were excluded. As regards this clone: Antigen: not known.

Sequencing was at deep level. Using immunoSEQ multiplex PCR, the repertoire was profiled, and TCRdb retains in-frame clones only, with some absent. The table records roughly 2.1 million clones, about 92% of them present only once. Sequencing input: naive CD8+ T cells from PBMCs. This sequence was found in a man younger than 35 in good health. Some clones in this sample may be carry-over from other donors' samples.

CDR3 amino acids: CASPCRADEPYEQYF. The DNA of the CDR3 is TGTGCCAGCCCGTGCCGGGCGGACGAGCCCTACGAGCAGTACTTC. The chain is built from TRBV28 and TRBJ2-7; no reliable D call. The V gene's germline CDR1 is MDHEN and CDR2 SYDVKM. Trimming removed 8 bases at V and 2 bases at J, with 19 bases between. The CDR3 consists of 15 residues.